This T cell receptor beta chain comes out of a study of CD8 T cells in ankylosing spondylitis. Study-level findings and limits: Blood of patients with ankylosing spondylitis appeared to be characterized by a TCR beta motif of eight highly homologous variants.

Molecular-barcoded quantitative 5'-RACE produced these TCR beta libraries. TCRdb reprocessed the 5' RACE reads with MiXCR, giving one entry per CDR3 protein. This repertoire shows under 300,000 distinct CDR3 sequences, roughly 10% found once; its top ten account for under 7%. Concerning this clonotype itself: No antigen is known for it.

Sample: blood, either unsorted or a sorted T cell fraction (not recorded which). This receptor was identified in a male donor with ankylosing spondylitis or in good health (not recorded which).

CDR3 in DNA: TGTGCCAGCAGCTTATGGGCTAGCGGGACCTACGAGCAGTACTTC. Translated: CASSLWASGTYEQYF. This chain links TRBV7-2 with TRBJ2-7, with 9 bases lining up with TRBD2. J lost 2 bases, V lost 2 bases, and 4 bases had no gene match. CDR1 and CDR2 from the germline V gene are SGHTA and FQGNSA. The CDR3 consists of 15 residues.